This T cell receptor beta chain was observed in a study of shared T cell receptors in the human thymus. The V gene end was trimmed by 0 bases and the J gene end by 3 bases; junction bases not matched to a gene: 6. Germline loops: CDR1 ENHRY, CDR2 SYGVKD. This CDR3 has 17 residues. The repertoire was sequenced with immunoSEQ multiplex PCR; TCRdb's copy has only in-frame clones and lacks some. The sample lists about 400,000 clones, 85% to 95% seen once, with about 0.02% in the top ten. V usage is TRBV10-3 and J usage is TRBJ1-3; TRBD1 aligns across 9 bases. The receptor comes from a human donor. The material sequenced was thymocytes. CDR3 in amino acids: CAISESKDRGNGNTIYF. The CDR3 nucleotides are TGTGCCATCAGTGAGTCTAAGGACAGGGGTAATGGAAACACCATATATTTT.